The clone carrying this T cell receptor (beta chain) was found a few times. Its antigen is undetermined. This record comes from a study of siplizumab effects on memory and regulatory T cells. Study-level results: Naive T cells appeared more diverse than memory cells and seemed to be major alloresponse contributors. Researchers could not give a naive or memory phenotype to roughly 80-97% of proliferating CD4+ or CD8+ clones.

This CDR3 contains 13 residues. Assayed TCR templates numbered about 10^5 for each sample. The table came from immunoSEQ multiplex PCR; TCRdb's copy has only in-frame clones and leaves some out. The sample shows over 90,000 clones, around nine tenths of them seen only once. Sequencing input: CD4+ T cells sorted from blood. The TCR originated in a human donor in good health. The rearrangement uses TRBV1 and TRBJ2-5; the table's D gene call, TRBD1, was not cross checked with the DNA. TRBV1 is termed a pseudogene. The CDR3 spells CTSSLNIQETQYF. CDR3 nucleotides: TGCACCAGCAGCCTTAACATCCAAGAGACCCAGTACTTC.